This T cell receptor beta chain is drawn from a study of T cells after posttransplantation cyclophosphamide. Study results and limitations: Donor CD8+ memory clones often dominated recipient blood repertoires at later times. TRB overlap between skin or GI tissue T cells and blood was limited. TRB clonality was highly associated with recipient CMV seropositivity and reactivation.

This clone occurred many times. The target antigen is unknown. Peripheral blood was collected from the related graft donor on the marrow donation day. The germline V gene encodes CDR1 MGHDK and CDR2 SYGVNS. The V end was cut by 7 bases, the J end by 0 bases, with 13 bases between. There are 14 residues in the CDR3. Only in-frame clones appear in the TCRdb table, and some are missing; sequencing was by immunoSEQ multiplex PCR. The record shows roughly 32,000 clones for this sample, with no singletons present. J is TRBJ2-7 and V is TRBV25-1; D unresolved. The source is a woman aged 25 to 39 in good health and a related stem cell transplant donor. Sequenced: PBMCs. The CDR3 nucleotides are TGTGCCAGCACCCCAGAATCAGGCTCCTACGAGCAGTACTTC. Amino acids: CASTPESGSYEQYF.